Shown below are 2 T cell receptor beta chains from a single sample sequenced in a study of cytomegalovirus exposure and HLA in healthy donors. The PCR used 60 Vbeta and 13 Jbeta primers. Produced via immunoSEQ multiplex PCR; TCRdb's table is partial and in-frame only. The sample shows 200,000 to 250,000 clones, around 80% of them seen only once. Material for sequencing was PBMCs. These receptors all stem from a middle-aged woman in good health and CMV-seropositive.

The chain employs TRBV19 and TRBJ2-3, with 9 positions matching TRBD2. The CDR3 has 14 residues. Germline CDR1 and CDR2: LNHDA and SQIVND (reference sequence). J lost 4 bases, V lost 3 bases, and 2 bases had no gene match. This CDR3 is CASSIRTSADTQYF. The CDR3, as DNA: TGTGCCAGTAGTATTAGGACTAGCGCAGATACGCAGTATTTT.

CDR3 amino acids: CASSGGTRRLDTQYF. DNA for the CDR3: TGTGCCAGCAGCGGAGGGACTAGACGATTAGATACGCAGTATTTT. The rearrangement uses TRBV9 and TRBJ2-3; the match to TRBD2 covers 8 bases. The CDR3 sequence is 15 residues long. Trimming at V came to 3 bases and at J to 5 bases, leaving 8 bases not matched to a gene. Germline lookup yields CDR1 SGDLS and CDR2 YYNGEE.